Given below is one TCR beta chain in context. Its antigen is still unknown. The record originates from a study of T cells in localized non-small cell lung cancer. Study findings and constraints: Among blood samples, higher T cell density accompanied longer overall survival. Heterogeneity is still possible, as just one tumor region was sequenced.

Profiled with immunoSEQ multiplex PCR; TCRdb holds only in-frame clones, not every one. The top ten clones hold 4.2% of a sample with about 31,000 clones, 88% of them seen once. The CDR3 is 19 amino acids. Germline CDR1 KGHSH, CDR2 LQKENI. V shed 3 bases and J 1 base; nucleotides not matched to a gene: 16. The sequence was collected from a woman aged 40 to 75 with stage III lung adenocarcinoma. The gene calls are TRBV18 and TRBJ2-3; TRBD2 matches 7 bases. The sequenced sample was peripheral blood mononuclear cells, obtained before any cancer treatment. The CDR3 sequence: CASSPGLAANLGGTDTQYF. Written as DNA, the CDR3 is TGTGCCAGCTCACCTGGGCTAGCGGCCAACCTTGGAGGCACAGATACGCAGTATTTT. The full variable domain, in which reference TRBV18 and TRBJ2-3 provide the parts outside the CDR3, is NAGVMQNPRHLVRRRGQEARLRCSPMKGHSHVYWYRQLPEEGLKFMVYLQKENIIDESGMPKERFSAEFPKEGPSILRIQQVVRGDSAAYFCASSPGLAANLGGTDTQYFGPGTRLTVL.